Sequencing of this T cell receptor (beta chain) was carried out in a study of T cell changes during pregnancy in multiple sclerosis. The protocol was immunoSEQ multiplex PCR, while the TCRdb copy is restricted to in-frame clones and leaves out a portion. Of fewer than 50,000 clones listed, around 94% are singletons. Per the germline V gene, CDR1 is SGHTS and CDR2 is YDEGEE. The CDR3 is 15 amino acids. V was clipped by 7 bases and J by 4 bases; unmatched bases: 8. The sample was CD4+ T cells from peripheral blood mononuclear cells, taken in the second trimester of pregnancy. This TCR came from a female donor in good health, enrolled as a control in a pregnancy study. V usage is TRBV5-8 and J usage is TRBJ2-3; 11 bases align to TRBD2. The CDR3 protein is CASGKTSGESDTQYF. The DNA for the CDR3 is TGTGCCAGCGGCAAGACTAGCGGGGAATCAGATACGCAGTATTTT.